The present T cell receptor beta chain was sequenced within a study of cytomegalovirus exposure and HLA in healthy donors. General study findings and limits: Productive status was seen about 90% or about 30% of the time for most TCR beta V segments in an earlier analysis.

Germline CDR1 and CDR2: SEHNR and FQNEAQ (reference sequence). V lost 5 bases, J lost 6 bases, and 16 bases stayed unmatched. This CDR3 spans 17 amino acids. Regarding this clone: No antigen is known for it.

The PCR had 60 Vbeta and 13 Jbeta primers. TCRdb keeps only in-frame clones here, not all; method: immunoSEQ multiplex PCR. The table records some 150,000 clones, roughly 80% of them present only once. The sequencing sample was made of PBMCs. This sequence joins TRBV7-9 and TRBJ2-1, with 7 bases identical to TRBD1. This TCR derives from a female donor in good health and CMV-seronegative. The CDR3 DNA follows: TGTGCCAGCAGCCCCGCCCGGACAGGACGCCCCCTCAATGAGCAGTTCTTC. Translated: CASSPARTGRPLNEQFF. Full variable domain (remainder filled in from reference TRBV7-9 and TRBJ2-1): DTGVSQNPRHKITKRGQNVTFRCDPISEHNRLYWYRQTLGQGPEFLTYFQNEAQLEKSRLLSDRFSAERPKGSFSTLEIQRTEQGDSAMYLCASSPARTGRPLNEQFFGPGTRLTVL.